The 13 T cell receptor beta chains below all came from one sample that was sequenced in a study of metastatic and nonmetastatic thyroid tumors. No patient received treatment before thyroid surgery. TCRdb re-clonotyped the PCR reads through MiXCR. The data contain some 6,900 clones, around 30% of them singletons. The sample taken for sequencing was tumor tissue. The receptors were sampled from a female donor with papillary thyroid cancer or a benign thyroid nodule (not recorded which). Some clones in this sample may be carry-over from other donors' samples.

This clone is deemed medium-sized. The chain recombines TRBV20-1 with TRBJ1-3; possible D gene TRBD1, 5 bases. The V end lost 0 bases, the J end lost 4 bases, and 13 bases lay between the germline ends. The germline CDR1 and CDR2 sequences are DFQATT and SNEGSKA (reference sequence). The CDR3 runs to 15 residues. Here the CDR3 reads CSARDPRDGGNTIYF. In nucleotides, the CDR3 is TGCAGTGCTAGAGACCCCCGGGACGGCGGAAACACCATATATTTT.

This clone is termed medium-sized. V gene TRBV6-5 combines with J gene TRBJ2-1; D assignment may be TRBD1 or TRBD2 (5 bases each). Germline V gene data show CDR1 as MNHEY and CDR2 as SVGAGI. The V end lost 5 bases, the J end lost 5 bases, and 25 bases lay between the germline ends. CDR3 length: 18 amino acids. Here the CDR3 DNA reads TGTGCCAGCAGTCTCTATGCAAGCTCGGGGACGGTTAACAATGAGCAGTTCTTC. Translated: CASSLYASSGTVNNEQFF.

This clone was observed a few times. The J gene is TRBJ2-7, the V gene TRBV11-2, with D perhaps TRBD1 (6 bases). The V and J ends lost 5 bases and 3 bases respectively, with 17 bases between them. Germline V gene lookup returns CDR1 SGHAT and CDR2 FQNNGV. This CDR3 is 15 amino acids long. CDR3 nucleotides: TGTGCCAGCAGCCCGAGGGGTGTCAGGGGCTACGAGCAGTACTTC. Protein sequence: CASSPRGVRGYEQYF.

In its sample, this clone was seen a few times. One end of the junction does not line up with germline, which may come from a read error. V is TRBV24-1 and J is TRBJ1-4; D not resolved. CDR1 is KGHDR, CDR2 SFDVKD, per germline. The CDR3 runs 13 residues. CDR3 DNA: TGCGCCACCGCGGCATCAACTGATGAAAAACTGTTTTTT. Translating gives CATAASTDEKLFF.

This clone came up many times. The chain uses TRBV27 and TRBJ1-6; TRBD1 is a possible D gene (5 bases). V was clipped by 4 bases and J by 6 bases, with 13 bases between them. Germline CDR1 reads MNHEY; CDR2 reads SMNVEV (reference sequence). The CDR3 contains 15 residues. CDR3: CASSSGTVPNSPLHF. CDR3 DNA sequence: TGTGCCAGCAGTTCCGGGACCGTTCCTAATTCACCCCTCCACTTT.

By share of the sample, this clone is medium-sized. V is TRBV4-2 and J is TRBJ2-7, with 7 bases matching TRBD2. V lost 0 bases, J lost 0 bases, and 5 bases stayed unmatched. Germline CDR1 and CDR2: LGHNA and YNFKEQ. The CDR3 loop spans 16 amino acids. The CDR3 DNA is TGTGCCAGCAGCCAAGACCCTAGCGGCAACTCCTACGAGCAGTACTTC. Translated: CASSQDPSGNSYEQYF.

This clone is medium-sized by share. The gene calls are TRBV20-1 and TRBJ2-5, with 9 bases aligning to TRBD2. The CDR3 consists of 15 residues. CDR1 is DFQATT and CDR2 is SNEGSKA in the germline V gene (reference sequence). V trimming: 0 bases; J trimming: 2 bases; junction bases outside the gene matches: 4. The CDR3 protein is CSARDSGGVQETQYF. The CDR3, as DNA: TGCAGTGCTAGAGATAGCGGGGGAGTACAAGAGACCCAGTACTTC.

Sample share makes this clone medium-sized. This chain connects TRBV20-1 to TRBJ2-5; 8 bases are shared with TRBD1. This CDR3 comprises 19 residues. The V gene end was trimmed by 1 base and the J gene end by 5 bases; junction bases not matched to a gene: 21. Germline CDR1 DFQATT, CDR2 SNEGSKA (reference sequence). The CDR3 nucleotides are TGCAGTGCTAGAGGCGAGGATCTCGGGGCAGGGGGCGCGATGGAGACCCAGTACTTC. Its protein product is CSARGEDLGAGGAMETQYF.

This clone was counted only a few times. The chain employs TRBV19 and TRBJ1-5, with D unclear. The CDR3 loop spans 13 amino acids. Germline V gives CDR1 LNHDA, CDR2 SQIVND (reference sequence). With 3 bases removed from V and 5 bases from J, the gap between germline ends came to 8 bases. CDR3 loop: CASSMGRDQPQHF. CDR3 sequence (DNA): TGTGCCAGTAGTATGGGGAGGGATCAGCCCCAGCATTTT.

The DNA for the CDR3 is TGTGCCAGCAGTTGGTCAGCGGGAGCCTACGAGCAGTACTTC. It codes for CASSWSAGAYEQYF. The chain recombines TRBV6-2 or TRBV6-3 with TRBJ2-7, with 8 bases identical to TRBD2. Unmatched junction bases numbered 4, after V lost 4 bases and J lost 2 bases. The CDR3 has 14 residues. Looked up from germline, CDR1 is MNHEY and CDR2 is SVGEGT.

The chain recombines TRBV20-1 with TRBJ2-3; TRBD2 agrees at 7 bases. The CDR3 totals 14 residues. After removal of 6 bases from V and 1 base from J, the junction contained 7 bases not matched to a gene. Germline CDR1 and CDR2: DFQATT and SNEGSKA (reference sequence). CDR3 nucleotides: TGCAGTGCATGGGACGCGGGGGGCACAGATACGCAGTATTTT. Translated: CSAWDAGGTDTQYF.

The chain carries TRBV5-1 and TRBJ2-7; D is unresolved. The CDR3 spans 15 residues. Germline V gene sequence: CDR1 SGHRS, CDR2 YFSETQ. Between the trimmed V and J ends, which lost 0 bases and 2 bases, there was a span of 12 bases. CDR3 DNA sequence: TGCGCCAGCAGCTTGGGCTTGGGCGGTACCTACGAGCAGTACTTC. It yields the protein CASSLGLGGTYEQYF. Full variable domain (remainder filled in from reference TRBV5-1 and TRBJ2-7): KAGVTQTPRYLIKTRGQQVTLSCSPISGHRSVSWYQQTPGQGLQFLFEYFSETQRNKGNFPGRFSGRQFSNSRSEMNVSTLELGDSALYLCASSLGLGGTYEQYFGPGTRLTVT.

The chain is built from TRBV7-9 and TRBJ1-6; D call uncertain. This CDR3 is built from 14 residues. Looked up from germline, CDR1 is SEHNR and CDR2 is FQNEAQ (reference sequence). Trimming removed 7 bases at V and 7 bases at J, with 14 bases between. The CDR3 DNA sequence: TGTGCCAGCACCTCGGGATTTCCCAATTCACCCCTCCACTTT. This gives the protein CASTSGFPNSPLHF.